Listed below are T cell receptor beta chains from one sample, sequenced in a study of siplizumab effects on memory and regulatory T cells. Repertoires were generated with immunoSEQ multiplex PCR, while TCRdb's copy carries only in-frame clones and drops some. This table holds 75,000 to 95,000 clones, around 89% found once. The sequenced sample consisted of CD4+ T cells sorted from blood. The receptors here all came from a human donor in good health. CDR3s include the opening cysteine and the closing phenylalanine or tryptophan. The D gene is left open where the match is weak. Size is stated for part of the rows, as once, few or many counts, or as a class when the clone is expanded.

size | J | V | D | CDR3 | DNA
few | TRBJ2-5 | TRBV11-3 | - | CASSLRETQYF | TGTGCCAGCAGCTTGAGAGAGACCCAGTACTTC
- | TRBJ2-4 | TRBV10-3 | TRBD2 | CAIARGGSDIQYF | TGTGCCATCGCACGAGGCGGGAGTGACATTCAGTACTTC
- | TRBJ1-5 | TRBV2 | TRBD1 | CASSESTGGQPQHF | TGTGCCAGCAGTGAATCGACAGGGGGTCAGCCCCAGCATTTT
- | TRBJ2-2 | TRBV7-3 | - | CASSLRNTGELFF | TGTGCCAGCAGCTTACGAAACACCGGGGAGCTGTTTTTT
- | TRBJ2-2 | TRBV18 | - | CASSPLGLGTGELFF | TGTGCCAGCTCACCACTTGGGCTCGGCACCGGGGAGCTGTTTTTT
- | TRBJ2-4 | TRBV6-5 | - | CASSPGHKNIQYF | TGTGCCAGCAGTCCAGGGCACAAAAACATTCAGTACTTC
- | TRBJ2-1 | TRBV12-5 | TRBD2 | CASGLVVGTSRNEQFF | TGTGCTAGTGGTTTGGTAGTGGGGACTAGTCGGAATGAGCAGTTCTTC
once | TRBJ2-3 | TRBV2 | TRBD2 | CASRRGRAGSTDTQYF | TGTGCCAGCAGGCGCGGGAGGGCCGGGAGCACAGATACGCAGTATTTT
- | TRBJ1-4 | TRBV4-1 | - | CASSQAFGANEKLFF | TGCGCCAGCAGCCAAGCTTTTGGGGCTAATGAAAAACTGTTTTTT
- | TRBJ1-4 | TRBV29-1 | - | CSVHVGTNEKLFF | TGCAGCGTTCACGTAGGGACTAATGAAAAACTGTTTTTT
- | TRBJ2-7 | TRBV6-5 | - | CASSYSGRESEQYF | TGTGCCAGCAGTTATTCGGGAAGGGAGAGCGAGCAGTACTTC
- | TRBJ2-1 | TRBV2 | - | CASSSTRSSYNEQFF | TGTGCCAGCAGTTCTACTCGGAGCTCCTACAATGAGCAGTTCTTC
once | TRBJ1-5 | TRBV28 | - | CASSPTVSNQPQHF | TGTGCCAGCAGCCCGACAGTTAGCAATCAGCCCCAGCATTTT